These T cell receptor beta chains were read from a single sample in a study of Tregs in tolerant kidney transplant recipients. Data came from immunoSEQ multiplex PCR; TCRdb stores just in-frame clones and leaves some out. There are 50,000 to 75,000 clones in the sample; roughly 85% occur only once, and 2.1% lies in the top ten. The material sequenced was Tregs from blood, taken before the transplant. The receptors were sampled from a human donor who received a combined kidney and bone marrow transplant. Each CDR3 is given with its conserved first and last residue. A D gene is named only where the DNA matches it firmly. Size is stated for part of the rows, as once, few or many counts, or as a class when the clone is expanded.

d_call: .; v_call: TRBV1; clone_size: .; j_call: TRBJ2-6; cdr3_aa: CTSRLTGQSRANVLTF; cdr3_nt: TGCACCAGCAGACTAACCGGACAAAGTCGGGCCAACGTCCTGACTTTC
d_call: .; v_call: TRBV6-5; clone_size: .; j_call: TRBJ1-2; cdr3_aa: CASSYPGSYGYTF; cdr3_nt: TGTGCCAGCAGTTACCCCGGGTCCTATGGCTACACCTTC
d_call: .; v_call: TRBV6-5; clone_size: .; j_call: TRBJ2-7; cdr3_aa: CASSTEGYEQYF; cdr3_nt: TGTGCCAGCAGCACCGAGGGGTACGAGCAGTACTTC
d_call: TRBD1; v_call: TRBV10-3; clone_size: .; j_call: TRBJ2-1; cdr3_aa: CAARSTGEPYNEQFF; cdr3_nt: TGTGCCGCACGATCGACAGGGGAGCCCTACAATGAGCAGTTCTTC
d_call: TRBD1; v_call: TRBV6-1; clone_size: .; j_call: TRBJ2-5; cdr3_aa: CASIPDRGRETQYF; cdr3_nt: TGTGCCAGCATCCCGGACAGGGGAAGAGAGACCCAGTACTTC
d_call: .; v_call: TRBV18; clone_size: .; j_call: TRBJ2-6; cdr3_aa: CASSPGGGANVLTF; cdr3_nt: TGTGCCAGCTCACCGGGGGGAGGGGCCAACGTCCTGACTTTC
d_call: TRBD2; v_call: TRBV5-6; clone_size: .; j_call: TRBJ2-5; cdr3_aa: CASSLVVAGKETQYF; cdr3_nt: TGTGCCAGCAGCTTGGTGGTAGCGGGGAAAGAGACCCAGTACTTC
d_call: .; v_call: TRBV7-2; clone_size: .; j_call: TRBJ1-6; cdr3_aa: CASSLGVRGYSYNSPLHF; cdr3_nt: TGTGCCAGCAGCTTAGGGGTCAGGGGCTACTCCTATAATTCACCCCTCCACTTT
d_call: .; v_call: TRBV2; clone_size: .; j_call: TRBJ2-1; cdr3_aa: CASSEGGRAPGGNEQFF; cdr3_nt: TGTGCCAGCAGTGAAGGGGGACGGGCTCCAGGTGGGAATGAGCAGTTCTTC
d_call: TRBD2; v_call: TRBV7-2; clone_size: .; j_call: TRBJ2-1; cdr3_aa: CASSPGTSGRYNEQFF; cdr3_nt: TGTGCCAGCAGCCCAGGGACTAGCGGGAGGTACAATGAGCAGTTCTTC
d_call: .; v_call: TRBV7-2; clone_size: .; j_call: TRBJ2-7; cdr3_aa: CASRLVGAYEQYF; cdr3_nt: TGTGCCAGCAGGTTGGTGGGGGCCTACGAGCAGTACTTC
d_call: TRBD1; v_call: TRBV10-3; clone_size: .; j_call: TRBJ2-5; cdr3_aa: CAISENVLAGGVGTQYF; cdr3_nt: TGTGCCATCAGTGAGAACGTGTTGGCAGGGGGCGTGGGGACCCAGTACTTC
d_call: TRBD1; v_call: TRBV27; clone_size: .; j_call: TRBJ1-5; cdr3_aa: CASSLDRGSQPQHF; cdr3_nt: TGTGCCAGCAGTCTCGACAGGGGATCTCAGCCCCAGCATTTT
d_call: .; v_call: TRBV5-6; clone_size: .; j_call: TRBJ2-3; cdr3_aa: CASSLMEGRADTQYF; cdr3_nt: TGTGCCAGCAGCTTAATGGAGGGACGGGCAGATACGCAGTATTTT
d_call: TRBD1; v_call: TRBV5-6; clone_size: .; j_call: TRBJ1-2; cdr3_aa: CASSEGQGAVNYGYTF; cdr3_nt: TGTGCCAGCAGCGAGGGACAGGGGGCGGTGAACTATGGCTACACCTTC
d_call: TRBD1; v_call: TRBV5-4; clone_size: .; j_call: TRBJ2-7; cdr3_aa: CASSSPPGQGVEQYF; cdr3_nt: TGTGCCAGCAGCTCCCCCCCGGGACAGGGGGTCGAGCAGTACTTC
d_call: .; v_call: TRBV27; clone_size: .; j_call: TRBJ1-3; cdr3_aa: CASSPRGRWSGNTIYF; cdr3_nt: TGTGCCAGCAGTCCTCGGGGGAGGTGGTCTGGAAACACCATATATTTT
d_call: .; v_call: TRBV11-3; clone_size: few; j_call: TRBJ2-1; cdr3_aa: CASSLGYGVKQFF; cdr3_nt: TGTGCCAGCAGCTTAGGGTACGGGGTGAAGCAGTTCTTC
d_call: .; v_call: TRBV6-5; clone_size: .; j_call: TRBJ1-3; cdr3_aa: CASLSSGNTIYF; cdr3_nt: TGTGCCAGTCTCTCTTCTGGAAACACCATATATTTT
d_call: .; v_call: TRBV15; clone_size: .; j_call: TRBJ1-6; cdr3_aa: CATSRGGGGWSYNSPLHF; cdr3_nt: TGTGCCACCAGCAGAGGAGGTGGGGGCTGGTCCTATAATTCACCCCTCCACTTT
d_call: .; v_call: TRBV28; clone_size: .; j_call: TRBJ1-1; cdr3_aa: CASRSMGQKNTEAFF; cdr3_nt: TGTGCCAGCAGGTCTATGGGACAAAAAAACACTGAAGCTTTCTTT
d_call: TRBD1; v_call: TRBV19; clone_size: .; j_call: TRBJ1-5; cdr3_aa: CASKGGRIEPQHF; cdr3_nt: TGTGCCAGTAAAGGGGGCAGGATCGAGCCCCAGCATTTT
d_call: TRBD2; v_call: TRBV25-1; clone_size: few; j_call: TRBJ2-7; cdr3_aa: CGGGSSYEQYF; cdr3_nt: TGTGGCGGGGGAAGCTCCTACGAGCAGTACTTC
d_call: TRBD1; v_call: TRBV6-4; clone_size: .; j_call: TRBJ1-4; cdr3_aa: CASSSNRGTNEKLFF; cdr3_nt: TGTGCCAGCAGCTCGAACAGGGGGACTAATGAAAAACTGTTTTTT
d_call: .; v_call: TRBV5-1; clone_size: .; j_call: TRBJ1-1; cdr3_aa: CASSPSGTPGLAFF; cdr3_nt: TGCGCCAGCAGCCCGTCCGGGACCCCGGGATTAGCTTTCTTT
d_call: TRBD2; v_call: TRBV6-7; clone_size: once; j_call: TRBJ2-5; cdr3_aa: CASSYRDDRTSGRAIQETQYF; cdr3_nt: TGTGCCAGCAGTTACCGAGATGATAGGACTAGCGGGAGGGCAATCCAAGAGACCCAGTACTTC
d_call: .; v_call: TRBV2; clone_size: once; j_call: TRBJ2-2; cdr3_aa: CASSEANRAAGELFF; cdr3_nt: TGTGCCAGCAGTGAGGCTAACAGGGCGGCCGGGGAGCTGTTTTTT
d_call: TRBD2; v_call: TRBV6-5; clone_size: .; j_call: TRBJ2-7; cdr3_aa: CASSYSGPTSLYEQYF; cdr3_nt: TGTGCCAGCAGTTACTCGGGCCCGACTAGCTTGTACGAGCAGTACTTC
d_call: TRBD1; v_call: TRBV7-8; clone_size: .; j_call: TRBJ2-7; cdr3_aa: CASSQGDRGSYEQYF; cdr3_nt: TGTGCCAGCAGCCAGGGGGACAGGGGTTCCTACGAGCAGTACTTC
d_call: TRBD1; v_call: TRBV9; clone_size: .; j_call: TRBJ2-5; cdr3_aa: CASSRGGETQYF; cdr3_nt: TGTGCCAGCAGCAGAGGGGGCGAGACCCAGTACTTC
d_call: .; v_call: TRBV11-2; clone_size: .; j_call: TRBJ2-1; cdr3_aa: CASSSDGSPYNEQFF; cdr3_nt: TGTGCCAGCAGCTCCGACGGGAGCCCCTACAATGAGCAGTTCTTC